A selection of T cell receptor beta chains follows, all from one sample in a study of blood T cell repertoires in COVID-19. Here immunoSEQ multiplex PCR was the method, and the copy in TCRdb shows in-frame clones only, minus some. The table records 200,000 or so clones, under 85% of them present only once. The specimen sequenced was peripheral blood. These receptors were obtained from a man aged 60 to 69 with active or convalescent COVID-19. Both conserved end residues are part of each CDR3. D genes are given only for firm matches. Clone size is shown for a subset of rows, as once, few, many or a class of expanded clone.

J gene: TRBJ1-2
V gene: TRBV14
D gene: TRBD1
clone size: once
CDR3 protein: CASSPKQGAHGYGYTF
CDR3 DNA: TGTGCCAGCAGCCCGAAACAGGGGGCGCATGGCTATGGCTACACCTTC

J gene: TRBJ1-2
V gene: TRBV5-6
D gene: .
clone size: .
CDR3 protein: CASTTWRGVSFYGYTF
CDR3 DNA: TGTGCCAGCACTACCTGGCGGGGGGTTAGCTTTTATGGCTACACCTTC

J gene: TRBJ1-5
V gene: TRBV12-3/TRBV12-4
D gene: .
clone size: .
CDR3 protein: CASSSVPWPQHF
CDR3 DNA: TGTGCCAGCAGTTCCGTCCCTTGGCCCCAGCATTTT

J gene: TRBJ2-2
V gene: TRBV28
D gene: TRBD1
clone size: .
CDR3 protein: CASSWDSRTGELFF
CDR3 DNA: TGTGCCAGCAGTTGGGACAGTCGCACCGGGGAGCTGTTTTTT

J gene: TRBJ2-5
V gene: TRBV4-2
D gene: .
clone size: few
CDR3 protein: CASSQVLGQETQYF
CDR3 DNA: TGTGCCAGCAGCCAAGTACTAGGCCAAGAGACCCAGTACTTC

J gene: TRBJ1-1
V gene: TRBV9
D gene: TRBD1
clone size: .
CDR3 protein: CASSAGQGVNTEAFF
CDR3 DNA: TGTGCCAGCAGCGCGGGACAGGGGGTGAACACTGAAGCTTTCTTT

J gene: TRBJ2-3
V gene: TRBV7-9
D gene: TRBD2
clone size: many
CDR3 protein: CASSQDPGTSGTDTQYF
CDR3 DNA: TGTGCCAGCAGCCAAGATCCCGGGACTAGCGGCACAGATACGCAGTATTTT

J gene: TRBJ2-7
V gene: TRBV7-2
D gene: TRBD2
clone size: few
CDR3 protein: CASSLVLASYEQYF
CDR3 DNA: TGTGCCAGCAGCTTAGTACTAGCGTCTTACGAGCAGTACTTC

J gene: TRBJ2-7
V gene: TRBV21-1
D gene: .
clone size: .
CDR3 protein: CASIDRSDAAPSSYEQYF
CDR3 DNA: TGTGCCAGCATCGACCGATCGGATGCGGCCCCGAGCTCCTACGAGCAGTACTTC

J gene: TRBJ2-3
V gene: TRBV7-2
D gene: TRBD2
clone size: once
CDR3 protein: CASSLAGTRTDTQYF
CDR3 DNA: TGTGCCAGCAGCTTAGCCGGGACTAGGACAGATACGCAGTATTTT

J gene: TRBJ1-1
V gene: TRBV5-4
D gene: .
clone size: once
CDR3 protein: CASSFRGAEAFF
CDR3 DNA: TGTGCCAGCAGCTTCCGGGGGGCTGAAGCTTTCTTT

J gene: TRBJ1-5
V gene: TRBV24-1
D gene: TRBD1
clone size: .
CDR3 protein: CATSDLHPGTEYSNQPQHF
CDR3 DNA: TGTGCCACCAGTGATTTACACCCCGGGACAGAATATAGCAATCAGCCCCAGCATTTT

J gene: TRBJ1-2
V gene: TRBV18
D gene: TRBD1
clone size: .
CDR3 protein: CASSLRTGESNYGYTF
CDR3 DNA: TGTGCCAGCTCACTGCGGACAGGAGAAAGTAACTATGGCTACACCTTC

J gene: TRBJ2-7
V gene: TRBV7-9
D gene: TRBD1
clone size: .
CDR3 protein: CASSRTGGSFEQYF
CDR3 DNA: TGTGCCAGCAGCCGCACAGGGGGCTCATTCGAGCAGTACTTC

J gene: TRBJ1-1
V gene: TRBV19
D gene: .
clone size: .
CDR3 protein: CASSIGGGTNTEAFF
CDR3 DNA: TGTGCCAGTAGTATAGGTGGAGGGACCAACACTGAAGCTTTCTTT

J gene: TRBJ2-7
V gene: TRBV27
D gene: .
clone size: many
CDR3 protein: CASSLFGQLGQRSSYEQYF
CDR3 DNA: TGTGCCAGCAGTTTATTTGGACAGCTCGGACAACGGAGCTCCTACGAGCAGTACTTC

J gene: TRBJ2-7
V gene: TRBV28
D gene: .
clone size: .
CDR3 protein: CAPQRSDYQVSREQYF
CDR3 DNA: TGTGCCCCTCAGCGTAGCGACTATCAGGTTTCCCGCGAGCAGTACTTC

J gene: TRBJ1-4
V gene: TRBV6-5
D gene: TRBD1
clone size: .
CDR3 protein: CASSYSWTGDEKLFF
CDR3 DNA: TGTGCCAGCAGTTACTCATGGACAGGGGATGAAAAACTGTTTTTT

J gene: TRBJ2-1
V gene: TRBV7-2
D gene: TRBD2
clone size: .
CDR3 protein: CASSLGLAYNEQFF
CDR3 DNA: TGTGCCAGCAGCTTGGGACTAGCCTACAATGAGCAGTTCTTC

J gene: TRBJ2-7
V gene: TRBV7-9
D gene: .
clone size: .
CDR3 protein: CASSLDMRAHEQYF
CDR3 DNA: TGTGCCAGCAGCTTAGATATGAGGGCCCACGAGCAGTACTTC

J gene: TRBJ1-6
V gene: TRBV6-5
D gene: .
clone size: .
CDR3 protein: CASMTLPPLHF
CDR3 DNA: TGTGCCAGCATGACTCTTCCACCCCTCCACTTT

J gene: TRBJ1-2
V gene: TRBV18
D gene: .
clone size: few
CDR3 protein: CASSPSPGFGGSYGYTF
CDR3 DNA: TGTGCCAGCTCGCCAAGTCCTGGATTCGGCGGCTCGTATGGCTACACCTTC

J gene: TRBJ2-1
V gene: TRBV11-3
D gene: TRBD2
clone size: .
CDR3 protein: CASSLRTSDLLNEQFF
CDR3 DNA: TGTGCCAGCAGCCTCCGGACTAGCGACCTACTCAATGAGCAGTTCTTC